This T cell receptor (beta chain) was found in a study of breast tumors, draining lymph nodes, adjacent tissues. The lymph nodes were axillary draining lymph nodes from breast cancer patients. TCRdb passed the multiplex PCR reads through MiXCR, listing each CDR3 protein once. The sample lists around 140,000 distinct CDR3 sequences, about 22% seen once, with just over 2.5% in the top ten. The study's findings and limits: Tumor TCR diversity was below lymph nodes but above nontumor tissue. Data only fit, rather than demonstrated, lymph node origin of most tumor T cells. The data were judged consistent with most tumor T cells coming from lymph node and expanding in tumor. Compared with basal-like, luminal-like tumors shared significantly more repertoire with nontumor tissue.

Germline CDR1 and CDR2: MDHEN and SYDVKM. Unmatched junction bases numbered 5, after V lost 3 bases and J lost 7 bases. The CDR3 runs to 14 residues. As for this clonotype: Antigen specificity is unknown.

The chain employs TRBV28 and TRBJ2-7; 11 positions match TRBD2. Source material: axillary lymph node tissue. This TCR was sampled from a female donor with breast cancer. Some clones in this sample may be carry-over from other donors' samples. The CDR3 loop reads CASSFSGRGGEQYF. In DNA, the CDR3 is TGTGCCAGCAGTTTTAGCGGGAGGGGTGGGGAGCAGTACTTC.